One T cell receptor beta chain is described in this entry. Authors' processing steps: Amplification with reference gene primers provided the estimates of nucleated cell counts. Only in-frame clones appear in the TCRdb table, and some are missing; sequencing was by immunoSEQ multiplex PCR. V and J calls and clone size are given by that table; D and trimming were obtained from the DNA. The sample lists about 46,000 clones, approximately 80% seen once, with 8.8% in the top ten. The data were obtained in a study of blood T cell repertoires in COVID-19. At the level of the study: Spain, Italy and the United States supplied samples that represented acute and convalescent COVID-19. PBMCs, B-cell-depleted T cells, or T cells provided the cDNA or gDNA that made up the material.

CDR1 is SGHTA, CDR2 FQGNSA, per germline. The V and J ends lost 5 bases and 8 bases respectively, with 18 bases between them. This CDR3 spans 15 amino acids. The rearrangement links TRBV7-2 to TRBJ2-2, with D tentatively TRBD1 (6 bases). Material: peripheral blood. The receptor comes from a man between 60 and 70 years old with acute or convalescent COVID-19. The CDR3 DNA sequence: TGTGCCAGCAGCCCCCGGACAGCGCAAGAGGGGGAGCTGTTTTTT. The encoded protein is CASSPRTAQEGELFF. Full variable domain (rest looked up from reference TRBV7-2 and TRBJ2-2): GAGVSQSPSNKVTEKGKDVELRCDPISGHTALYWYRQSLGQGLEFLIYFQGNSAPDKSGLPSDRFSAERTGGSVSTLTIQRTQQEDSAVYLCASSPRTAQEGELFFGEGSRLTVL.